One TCR beta chain is described in this entry. Its antigen is undetermined. The sample is drawn from a study of response to subunit inactivated influenza vaccine. Regarding the study as a whole: Only a handful of new T cells, the authors suggested, are recruited with each seasonal influenza vaccination.

TCRdb ran MiXCR on the RT-PCR reads and lists one entry per CDR3 protein. The data hold around 850,000 distinct CDR3 sequences, with about 18% observed a single time. The TCR comes from a man over 45 who received an inactivated influenza vaccine. Sequenced here: PBMCs from blood, sampled 5 to 6 days after vaccination.

The CDR3 loop reads CASSSAGTANYEQYF. The CDR3 DNA sequence: TGTGCCAGCAGCTCTGCCGGGACAGCGAACTACGAGCAGTACTTC. The gene calls are TRBV7-2 and TRBJ2-7; 7 nucleotides agree with TRBD1. Germline-derived CDR1 and CDR2 are SGHTA and FQGNSA. Trimming cost V 4 bases and J 3 bases; bases outside gene matches: 9. The CDR3 runs to 15 residues.